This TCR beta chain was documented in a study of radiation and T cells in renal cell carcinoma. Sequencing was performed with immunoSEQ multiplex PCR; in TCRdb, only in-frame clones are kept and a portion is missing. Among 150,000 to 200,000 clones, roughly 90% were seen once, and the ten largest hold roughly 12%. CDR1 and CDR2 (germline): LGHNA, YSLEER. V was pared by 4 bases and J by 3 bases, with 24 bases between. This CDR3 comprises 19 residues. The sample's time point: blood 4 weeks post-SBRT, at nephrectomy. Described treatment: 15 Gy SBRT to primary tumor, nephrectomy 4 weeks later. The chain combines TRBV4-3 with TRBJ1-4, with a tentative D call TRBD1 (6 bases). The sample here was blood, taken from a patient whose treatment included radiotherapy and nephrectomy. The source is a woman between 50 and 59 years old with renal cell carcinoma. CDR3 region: CASSPGPAGNSGANEKLFF. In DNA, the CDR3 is TGCGCCAGCAGCCCAGGTCCGGCCGGGAACTCAGGGGCTAATGAAAAACTGTTTTTT.